The present TCR beta chain was sequenced within a study of T cells in Graves' hyperthyroidism and ophthalmopathy. Overall study context: Specimen type is peripheral blood, collected at initial diagnosis prior to any treatment.

This clonotype was seen a single time. Its antigen is undetermined. Graves' hyperthyroidism was deemed stable given no ophthalmopathy progression within 18 months. Diagnosis of hyperthyroidism was new in patients aged 18 to 65, and its duration was under 2 months. V gave up 5 bases and J gave up 6 bases, with 7 bases separating them. This CDR3 has 11 amino acids. Germline CDR1 and CDR2: MNHEY and SVGEGT. Study-level points and caveats: Peripheral blood also featured most of the thyroid clonotypes expanded above 0.001.

The TCR beta CDR3 regions underwent amplification using RNA transcripts as the source. In the first-round RT-PCR of the TCR CDR3, the HTBI primer set was used. TCRdb itself ran the multiplex PCR reads through MiXCR, one entry per CDR3 protein. The table lists about 690,000 distinct CDR3 sequences, roughly 17% of them singletons. Sequences were obtained from blood. This receptor was taken from a man aged 50 to 59 with Graves' hyperthyroidism. The V call is TRBV6-2 or TRBV6-3, the J call TRBJ1-2; no definite D call. The CDR3 reads CASSVWDGYTF. In nucleotides, the CDR3 is TGTGCCAGCAGTGTATGGGATGGCTACACCTTC.